This T cell receptor beta chain was profiled in a study of cytomegalovirus exposure and HLA in healthy donors. For the study at large: An analysis done earlier identified about 120 million unique TCR beta sequences from about 180 million T cells. Study findings and constraints: Accurate predictions that matched the HLA-A and HLA-B alleles of most subjects were reportedly made from TCR beta sequences. Sequencing artifact likely explains a cluster of highly shared sequence variants. It was in a later analysis that TCR association rates were seen to vary by HLA locus, highest for DRB1 and lowest for HLA-C.

Use of 60 Vbeta and 13 Jbeta primers characterized the PCR. Clones were read by immunoSEQ multiplex PCR, and TCRdb kept only the in-frame ones, dropping some. The table records 140,000 or so clones, roughly three quarters of them present only once. Germline CDR1 reads MNHEY; CDR2 reads SVGAGI. The V end was cut by 2 bases, the J end by 2 bases, with 10 bases between. CDR3 length: 14 residues. A note on this clone: What it binds is unknown.

The receptor was isolated from a man aged 55-75 years in good health and CMV-seronegative. This rearrangement joins TRBV6-5 to TRBJ2-7, with a possible D match to TRBD2 (5 bases). Input material: PBMCs. CDR3 nucleotides: TGTGCCAGCAGTTACGCGGGCAGAACCTACGAGCAGTACTTC. It yields the protein CASSYAGRTYEQYF.